This entry is about one T cell receptor (beta chain). Its specificity is not known. The primer mix had 60 Vbeta and 13 Jbeta primers. Clones were read by immunoSEQ multiplex PCR, and TCRdb kept only the in-frame ones, dropping some. The top ten clones hold about 1.7% of a sample with more than 200,000 clones, about three quarters of them seen once. Trimming took 0 bases from V and 5 from J, leaving 8 bases between them. In germline, CDR1 is MNHEY, CDR2 SMNVEV (reference sequence). The CDR3 loop spans 14 amino acids. The record originates from a study of cytomegalovirus exposure and HLA in healthy donors. Turning to the study itself: Counted in an early data release were 85 million or so unique TCRs from HLA-typed donors.

Study outcomes and limitations: The authors later found most CMV-associated TCR beta chains appeared HLA-restricted. A missense variant in DCLRE1C was later tied to TCR beta V- and J-gene trimming. Reports state that TCR beta sequences accurately predicted most subjects' HLA-A and HLA-B alleles.

Sequencing was carried out using PBMCs. The chain carries TRBV27 and TRBJ2-4; TRBD1 is a possible D gene (6 bases). The source of this sequence is a male donor in good health and CMV-seronegative. The CDR3 region has the DNA TGTGCCAGCAGTTTATCGGGGGCTGAAAACATTCAGTACTTC. It specifies CASSLSGAENIQYF.